This TCR beta chain was recorded in a study of blood T cell repertoires in COVID-19 (dated by TCRdb to the early 2020s). Background on the whole study: Samples from collaborators originated in the United States, Italy and Spain and spanned both the acute and convalescent phases of COVID-19. The repertoires were released in a freely available public database meant as a resource for research on the immune response to SARS-CoV-2. Samples were obtained from the ongoing ImmuneRACE study (first 160 participants) and from 1,200 or so subjects provided by 6 global collaborators. The dataset comprised deeply sampled blood TCRbeta repertoires from subjects exposed to, actively infected with, or recovered from COVID-19. The sample metadata nearly always contained a de-identified subject ID, COVID-19 status, age in years and sex. The material from the prospective study consisted of cDNA or gDNA derived from T cells, B-cell-depleted T cells, or PBMCs. Where available, HLA class I and class II types were taken from metadata supplied by the sample provider and were not determined by assay-based typing.

The CDR3, cysteine through phenylalanine, is 15 amino acids long. Only the CDR3 DNA is retained, 45 bases long and in frame from the first base. Trimming removed 4 bases from V and 6 bases from J; the gene matches leave 9 bases unexplained. CDR1 SGHAT and CDR2 FQNNGV were looked up in the germline V gene. Broader findings and caveats from the paper: How much clinical and demographic metadata was included differed by source and by participant, and the metadata was provided uncurated.

Samples from volunteer blood donors who had recovered from COVID-19 were contributed by a second Seattle source. Each collaborating institution followed its own protocols to collect whole blood in K2EDTA tubes. For TCRbeta analysis, collaborators shipped samples as frozen whole blood, isolated PBMCs, or DNA extracted from either of those sample types. Notes on this clone: No antigen is known for it. No base qualities exist here, and no much larger clone lies one base off it.

The immunoSEQ Assay, a bias-controlled multiplex PCR, was used to amplify TCRbeta CDR3 regions from genomic DNA. Per the authors' processing: Within the assay, amplification of reference gene primers was used to estimate how many nucleated cells each sample contained. To quantify the absolute abundance of each unique TCRbeta CDR3 rearrangement, sequence reads were collapsed and filtered. Productive Simpson clonality was computed per sample as the square root of Simpson's diversity index over productive rearrangements. The table comes from immuneACCESS by way of TCRdb, which keeps in-frame sequences with V and J called. Part of the clones is missing from these tables; in studies checked, under half for an unresolved V gene and the rest for unknown reasons. The V and J calls and clone size come from that table; D and trimming were worked out from the DNA. For this sample there are 210,000 or so clones; approximately 79% appear just once. The ten largest clones take up approximately 12% of the sample.

The V gene is TRBV11-2 and the J gene is TRBJ2-1, and TRBD1 matches 7 of the central bases. Source material: peripheral blood. The sequence came from a man in his forties or fifties who had recovered from COVID-19. The CDR3 region reads CASSWTSDRVNEQFF. The bases are TGTGCCAGCAGCTGGACCAGCGACAGGGTCAATGAGCAGTTCTTC.